These T cell receptor beta chains were read from a single sample in a study of T-cell reconstitution after alpha-beta-depleted transplantation in children. Using its own MiXCR run on the PCR reads, TCRdb lists one record per CDR3 protein. The table includes 190,000 or so distinct CDR3 sequences, roughly 6.8% detected once. The sample in question was PBMCs from the stem cell graft donor, obtained from the stem cell graft. The source of these receptors is a human donor who donated a stem cell graft to a child with Wiskott-Aldrich syndrome. The CDR3 runs from the conserved cysteine through the conserved F or W. The order of the fields is clone size, J gene, D gene, V gene, CDR3 DNA, CDR3 protein. D genes are given only for firm matches. Rows may omit the clone size; those that give it use once, few, many or a size class.

>many|TRBJ2-7|TRBD2|TRBV6-5
TGTGCCAGCAGGGGAGAACTAGCGGGAGCGACGAGGTACGAGCAGTACTTC
CASRGELAGATRYEQYF
>many|TRBJ1-1|.|TRBV29-1
TGCAGCGCTATGACTGCCCCGAACACTGAAGCTTTCTTT
CSAMTAPNTEAFF
>many|TRBJ2-5|.|TRBV25-1
TGTGCCAGCAGTGTGGGGCAAGAGACCCAGTACTTC
CASSVGQETQYF
>few|TRBJ2-3|.|TRBV3-1
TGTGCCAGCAGCTATCAGCCAGGTATCGGGGGATATACGCAGTATTTT
CASSYQPGIGGYTQYF
>many|TRBJ2-1|TRBD2|TRBV7-7
TGTGCCAGCAGCCCGAGACTAGCGGGAGAGCAGTTCTTC
CASSPRLAGEQFF
>many|TRBJ2-7|TRBD1|TRBV12-3/TRBV12-4
TGTGCCAGCAGTAGGGGGACAGGGGCGGACGAGCAGTACTTC
CASSRGTGADEQYF
>many|TRBJ2-3|.|TRBV6-2/TRBV6-3
TGTGCCAGCAGTTACCCGCCAGATACGCAGTATTTT
CASSYPPDTQYF
>few|TRBJ2-3|.|TRBV5-1
TGCGCCAGCAGCATTCAGGGAGGACGCACAGATACGCAGTATTTT
CASSIQGGRTDTQYF
>many|TRBJ2-6|.|TRBV6-5
TGTGCCAGCAGTTACTTTTCCAGCTCTGGGGCCAACGTCCTGACTTTC
CASSYFSSSGANVLTF
>many|TRBJ1-1|.|TRBV29-1
TGCAGCGCCCGACAGTTGAGTAACACTGAAGCTTTCTTT
CSARQLSNTEAFF
>many|TRBJ1-2|TRBD1|TRBV20-1
TGCAGTGTACTCCGGGACAGAATTATCTATGGCTACACCTTC
CSVLRDRIIYGYTF
>many|TRBJ2-1|.|TRBV6-5
TGTGCCAGCAGTTACGGAGGGTTTAGCTCCTACAATGAGCAGTTCTTC
CASSYGGFSSYNEQFF
>.|TRBJ1-2|.|TRBV29-1
TGCAGCGTTTCCCCACGCGGGGGCGCTGGCTACACCTTC
CSVSPRGGAGYTF
>many|TRBJ2-7|.|TRBV4-2
TGTGCCAGCAGCCAAGATTTGATGGGGGAGCAGTACTTC
CASSQDLMGEQYF
>many|TRBJ2-1|TRBD1|TRBV4-1
TGCGCCAGCAGCCAAAAAAGTGGGACAGGGTCGAAAAATGAGCAGTTCTTC
CASSQKSGTGSKNEQFF
>many|TRBJ2-7|TRBD2|TRBV20-1
TGCAGTGCTAGTCCTCCGATAGCGGGGGGACCTTTCTACGAGCAGTACTTC
CSASPPIAGGPFYEQYF
>many|TRBJ2-3|TRBD2|TRBV20-1
TGCAGTGCTAGTCCCCTAGCGGGGCGGGATACGCAGTATTTT
CSASPLAGRDTQYF
>many|TRBJ1-5|.|TRBV10-2
TGCGCCAGCAGTGAGTTAGTGGATCAGCCCCAGCATTTT
CASSELVDQPQHF
>many|TRBJ1-4|TRBD1|TRBV28
TGTGCCAGCAGTTCGGGACAGGGCGGAAAACTGTTTTTT
CASSSGQGGKLFF
>many|TRBJ1-5|.|TRBV30
TGTGCCTGGAGCCCCAGTAGCAATCAGCCCCAGCATTTT
CAWSPSSNQPQHF
>many|TRBJ1-5|.|TRBV20-1
TGCAGTGCAAAACCGGCCCAGGGCATCGGGGCCAATCAGCCCCAGCATTTT
CSAKPAQGIGANQPQHF
>.|TRBJ2-2|.|TRBV4-1
TGCGCCAGCAGCCAAGATCTGGGGGGCAGGGTTGGCGGGGAGCTGTTTTTT
CASSQDLGGRVGGELFF
>many|TRBJ2-6|.|TRBV5-1
TGCGCCAGCTTTGGACAGCTGACGACCTCAAGCTCTGGGGCCAACGTCCTGACTTTC
CASFGQLTTSSSGANVLTF
>.|TRBJ2-5|TRBD1|TRBV4-1
TGCGCCAGCAGCCAAGATCGAGCAACCGGGACAGAAGAGACCCAGTACTTC
CASSQDRATGTEETQYF
>few|TRBJ2-7|TRBD2|TRBV9
TGTGCCAGCGGCGCTAGCGGGAGATACGAGCAGTACTTC
CASGASGRYEQYF
>.|TRBJ2-1|TRBD1|TRBV6-2/TRBV6-3
TGTGCCAGCAGGGGACAGGGGCCAAGCGAGCAGTTCTTC
CASRGQGPSEQFF
>many|TRBJ2-7|TRBD2|TRBV7-9
TGTGCCAGCAGCGGGATACTAGCGGGAAATATGAAGCAGTACTTC
CASSGILAGNMKQYF